This TCR beta chain was recovered during a study of blood T cell repertoires in COVID-19. Study information: Collection of acute and convalescent COVID-19 samples took place in the United States, Italy and Spain. Nucleic acid was either cDNA or gDNA, and it came from T cells, B-cell-depleted T cells, or PBMCs.

Study processing details: Estimates of nucleated cell counts were drawn from the amplification of reference gene primers. TCRdb's copy holds only in-frame clones and misses some; the assay was immunoSEQ multiplex PCR. V and J calls and clone size come straight from that table; D and trimming were deduced from the DNA. The sample includes around 100,000 clones, 75% to 90% of them seen just once. CDR1 ENHRY and CDR2 SYGVKD come from the germline V gene. V was shortened by 6 bases and J by 8 bases, with 11 bases between the two germline ends. The CDR3 contains 12 residues. The clonotype was recovered from an elderly woman with acute or convalescent COVID-19. This sequence joins TRBV10-3 and TRBJ2-1, with D maybe TRBD2 (6 bases). Sequencing was performed on peripheral blood. The CDR3 DNA reads TGTGCCATCAGAGGGACTGAGTATGAGCAGTTCTTC. Residues: CAIRGTEYEQFF.